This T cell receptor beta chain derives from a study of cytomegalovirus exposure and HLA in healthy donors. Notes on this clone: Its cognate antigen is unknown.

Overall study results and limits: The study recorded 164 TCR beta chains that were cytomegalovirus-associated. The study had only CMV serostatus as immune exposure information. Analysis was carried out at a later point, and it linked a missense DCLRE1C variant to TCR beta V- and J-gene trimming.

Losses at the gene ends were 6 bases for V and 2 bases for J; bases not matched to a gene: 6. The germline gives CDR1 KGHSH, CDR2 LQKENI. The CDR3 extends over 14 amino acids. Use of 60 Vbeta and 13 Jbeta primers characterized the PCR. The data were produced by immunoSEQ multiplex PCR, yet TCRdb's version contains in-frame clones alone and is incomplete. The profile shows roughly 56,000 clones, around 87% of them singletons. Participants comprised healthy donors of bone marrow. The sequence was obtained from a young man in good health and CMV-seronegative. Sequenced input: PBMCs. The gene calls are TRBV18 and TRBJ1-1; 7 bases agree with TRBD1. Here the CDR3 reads CASSKGAENTEAFF. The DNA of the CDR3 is TGTGCCAGCTCGAAGGGGGCGGAAAACACTGAAGCTTTCTTT.